Presented here are 31 T cell receptor beta chains from one specimen sequenced in a study of blood T cell repertoires in COVID-19. Assay: immunoSEQ multiplex PCR; the TCRdb copy retains only in-frame clones and omits some. The sample lists 200,000 to 300,000 clones; approximately 90% were seen once. Sequencing used PBMCs or T cells enriched from blood (not recorded which). These receptors all come from a woman in her thirties or forties with acute COVID-19.

This chain connects TRBV10-1 to TRBJ2-1, with 13 bases aligning to TRBD2. The CDR3 has 15 amino acids. V was pared by 5 bases and J by 7 bases, with 5 bases of the junction left unmatched. Germline V gene lookup returns CDR1 WNHNN and CDR2 SYGVQD (reference sequence). The CDR3 DNA is TGCGCCAGCAGTCGGACTAGCGGGAGCTTAAATGAGCAGTTCTTC. The encoded protein is CASSRTSGSLNEQFF.

The gene calls are TRBV18 and TRBJ2-1; 9 bases match TRBD1. There are 16 residues in the CDR3. V trimming: 3 bases; J trimming: 3 bases; junction bases outside the gene matches: 6. Germline CDR1 reads KGHSH; CDR2 reads LQKENI. CDR3 residues: CASSPSPTGGYNEQFF. The CDR3, as DNA: TGTGCCAGCTCACCTAGTCCGACAGGGGGCTACAATGAGCAGTTCTTC.

V gene TRBV25-1 combines with J gene TRBJ2-2; D perhaps matches TRBD1 (5 bases). This CDR3 has 16 amino acids. The V gene's germline CDR1 is MGHDK and CDR2 SYGVNS. The V gene lost 4 bases and the J gene lost 2 bases, with 14 bases spanning the gap. Here the CDR3 reads CASSANRQPNTGELFF. In nucleotides, the CDR3 is TGTGCCAGCAGTGCTAATCGACAGCCAAACACCGGGGAGCTGTTTTTT.

CDR3 region: CASSPLRGYEQYF. CDR3 coding DNA: TGTGCCAGCAGCCCGCTTCGGGGCTACGAGCAGTACTTC. The rearrangement uses TRBV11-1 and TRBJ2-7, with D perhaps TRBD2 (5 bases). The CDR3 is 13 amino acids. Germline CDR1 SGHAT, CDR2 FQDESV (reference sequence). Trimming stripped 5 bases from V and 3 bases from J, with 11 bases between.

The chain carries TRBV19 and TRBJ1-5; 9 bases line up with TRBD1. Trimming removed 6 bases from V and 5 bases from J; junction bases left unmatched: 5. Germline values: CDR1 LNHDA, CDR2 SQIVND (reference sequence). This CDR3 has 14 residues. The CDR3 loop reads CASSMTGGDQPQHF. In DNA, the CDR3 is TGTGCCAGTAGCATGACAGGGGGGGATCAGCCCCAGCATTTT. The full variable domain, rest sourced from reference TRBV19 and TRBJ1-5, is DGGITQSPKYLFRKEGQNVTLSCEQNLNHDAMYWYRQDPGQGLRLIYYSQIVNDFQKGDIAEGYSVSREKKESFPLTVTSAQKNPTAFYLCASSMTGGDQPQHFGDGTRLSIL.

The chain is built from TRBV24-1 and TRBJ2-1; D is ambiguous. The CDR3 covers 12 residues. Trimming stripped 5 bases from V and 7 bases from J, with 8 bases between. Germline CDR1 KGHDR, CDR2 SFDVKD. In DNA form, the CDR3 reads TGTGCCACCAGTGGAGAGCTAAATGAGCAGTTCTTC. This translates into CATSGELNEQFF.

The gene calls are TRBV5-6 and TRBJ2-1, with D maybe TRBD1 (7 bases). V lost 4 bases and J lost 4, with 27 bases in between. The CDR3 consists of 19 residues. Germline loops: CDR1 SGHDT, CDR2 YYEEEE. The chain's CDR3 is CASSPWAGGGRGIYNEQFF. The CDR3 region has the DNA TGTGCCAGCAGCCCCTGGGCCGGAGGGGGCAGGGGGATATACAATGAGCAGTTCTTC. Full variable domain (remainder filled in from reference TRBV5-6 and TRBJ2-1): DAGVTQSPTHLIKTRGQQVTLRCSPKSGHDTVSWYQQALGQGPQFIFQYYEEEERQRGNFPDRFSGHQFPNYSSELNVNALLLGDSALYLCASSPWAGGGRGIYNEQFFGPGTRLTVL.

The rearrangement joins TRBV5-1 to TRBJ1-3, with 7 bases identical to TRBD1. V lost 2 bases and J lost 0; bases outside the gene matches: 8. CDR3 length equals 17 residues. Germline CDR1 and CDR2: SGHRS and YFSETQ. The CDR3 DNA follows: TGCGCCAGCAGCTTACCCCGCGGACAGGACTCTGGAAACACCATATATTTT. It encodes CASSLPRGQDSGNTIYF. Full variable domain (outside the CDR3, taken from reference TRBV5-1 and TRBJ1-3): KAGVTQTPRYLIKTRGQQVTLSCSPISGHRSVSWYQQTPGQGLQFLFEYFSETQRNKGNFPGRFSGRQFSNSRSEMNVSTLELGDSALYLCASSLPRGQDSGNTIYFGEGSWLTVV.

The chain couples TRBV19 to TRBJ2-3, with D possibly matching TRBD2 (5 bases). This CDR3 is built from 14 residues. The germline CDR1 and CDR2 sequences are LNHDA and SQIVND (reference sequence). V was shortened by 5 bases and J by 0 bases, with 9 bases between the two germline ends. The CDR3 coding sequence is TGTGCCAGTAGTCTCCAGCGGAGCACAGATACGCAGTATTTT. This translates into CASSLQRSTDTQYF.

The chain couples TRBV19 to TRBJ1-2; 9 bases match TRBD1. Germline values: CDR1 LNHDA, CDR2 SQIVND (reference sequence). The trim removed 7 bases at V and 5 bases at J, leaving 8 bases unmatched. The CDR3 has 14 residues. The CDR3 DNA is TGTGCCAGTACCATCGGGGACAGGGATTATGGCTACACCTTC. Translated, it gives CASTIGDRDYGYTF. Full variable domain (rest looked up from reference TRBV19 and TRBJ1-2): DGGITQSPKYLFRKEGQNVTLSCEQNLNHDAMYWYRQDPGQGLRLIYYSQIVNDFQKGDIAEGYSVSREKKESFPLTVTSAQKNPTAFYLCASTIGDRDYGYTFGSGTRLTVV.

CDR3 nucleotide sequence: TGTGCCAGCAGCTTATACGGGACTAGCGCCCACAATGAGCAGTTCTTC. Amino acids: CASSLYGTSAHNEQFF. V is TRBV7-8 and J is TRBJ2-1; 10 bases map to TRBD2. The germline gives CDR1 SGHVS, CDR2 FQNEAQ. CDR3 length: 16 residues. J was trimmed by 5 bases and V by 2 bases; bases with no gene match: 6. Drawing the rest from reference TRBV7-8 and TRBJ2-1, the complete variable domain is GAGVSQSPRYKVAKRGQDVALRCDPISGHVSLFWYQQALGQGPEFLTYFQNEAQLDKSGLPSDRFFAERPEGSVSTLKIQRTQQEDSAVYLCASSLYGTSAHNEQFFGPGTRLTVL.

V gene TRBV7-2 combines with J gene TRBJ2-1; possibly TRBD1 for D (6 bases). CDR3 size: 16 residues. Trimming took off 4 bases at V and 0 bases at J, with 13 bases between the two ends. The germline V gene encodes CDR1 SGHTA and CDR2 FQGNSA. CDR3 protein: CASSYQDRNSYNEQFF. The CDR3 DNA follows: TGTGCCAGCAGCTACCAGGACAGAAACTCCTACAATGAGCAGTTCTTC.

The chain employs TRBV7-3 and TRBJ2-2; no definite D call. CDR1 is SGHTA, CDR2 FQGTGA, per germline. The CDR3 covers 13 residues. V lost 0 bases and J lost 4, with 3 bases in between. CDR3 loop: CASSLTLTGELFF. The CDR3 region has the DNA TGTGCCAGCAGCTTAACCCTCACCGGGGAGCTGTTTTTT.

This chain joins TRBV18 and TRBJ1-1, with 8 bases fitting TRBD1. The germline CDR1 and CDR2 sequences are KGHSH and LQKENI. V was clipped by 4 bases and J by 4 bases; unmatched bases: 8. This CDR3 region has 15 residues. CDR3 sequence: CASSLRTGWGTEAFF. The CDR3 DNA follows: TGTGCCAGCTCACTTCGGACAGGGTGGGGCACTGAAGCTTTCTTT.

This chain joins TRBV28 and TRBJ1-6; unclear D gene. CDR1 is MDHEN, CDR2 SYDVKM, per germline. This CDR3 comprises 12 residues. V lost 5 bases and J lost 6, with 5 bases in between. This chain's CDR3 is CASSGSNSPLHF. CDR3 in DNA: TGTGCCAGCAGTGGCAGTAATTCACCCCTCCACTTT.

The chain uses TRBV19 and TRBJ1-1, with a tentative D call TRBD1 (5 bases). V lost 7 bases, J lost 4 bases, and 16 bases lay in between. This CDR3 region has 14 residues. Looked up from germline, CDR1 is LNHDA and CDR2 is SQIVND (reference sequence). The DNA for the CDR3 is TGTGCCAGTAATGGACCAGGGAGGAGCACTGAAGCTTTCTTT. Translating gives CASNGPGRSTEAFF.

The chain is built from TRBV9 and TRBJ2-3; tentative D call: TRBD1 (6 bases). The CDR3 length is 16 residues. Germline V gives CDR1 SGDLS, CDR2 YYNGEE. V shed 2 bases and J shed 3 bases, with 16 bases lying between them. DNA of the CDR3: TGTGCCAGCAGCGTTCAGGGACATCACGTAACAGATACGCAGTATTTT. It specifies CASSVQGHHVTDTQYF.

DNA of the CDR3: TGTGCCAGCAGCTTAGGCAGAAAGAACACTGAAGCTTTCTTT. It specifies CASSLGRKNTEAFF. The chain uses TRBV11-3 and TRBJ1-1, with D hard to call. Germline values: CDR1 SGHNT, CDR2 YENEEA. The CDR3 runs to 14 residues. V was cut by 1 base and J by 1 base, with 7 bases left in between.

The chain carries TRBV6-5 and TRBJ2-7, with D maybe TRBD1 (5 bases). V was clipped by 6 bases and J by 3 bases, with 6 bases between them. The germline V gene encodes CDR1 MNHEY and CDR2 SVGAGI. The CDR3 sequence is 11 residues long. The CDR3 DNA sequence: TGTGCCAGCAGGGGGCACTACGAGCAGTACGTC. Residues: CASRGHYEQYV.

V and J are TRBV4-1 and TRBJ2-7; the D gene is possibly TRBD2 (5 bases). CDR1 MGHRA and CDR2 YSYEKL come from the germline V gene. The CDR3 loop spans 13 amino acids. V dropped 1 base and J dropped 9 bases, with 13 bases sitting between them. CDR3 nucleotides: TGCGCCAGCAGCCAAGTTACCGGGGAATGGCAGTACGTC. This translates into CASSQVTGEWQYV.

J is TRBJ1-1 and V is TRBV30; no reliable D call. Trimming stripped 8 bases from V and 1 base from J, with 11 bases between. CDR3 length: 12 amino acids. Looked up from germline, CDR1 is GTSNPN and CDR2 is SVGIG (reference sequence). CDR3 protein: CALKSWNTEAFF. The CDR3 bases are TGTGCCCTGAAAAGCTGGAACACTGAAGCTTTCTTT.

The chain has TRBV7-2 and TRBJ1-2, with TRBD1 as a possible D gene (6 bases). CDR1 is SGHTA and CDR2 is FQGNSA in the germline V gene. The CDR3 extends over 13 amino acids. V lost 5 bases and J 4 bases, leaving 11 bases between the germline ends. The CDR3 DNA reads as TGTGCCAGCAGCACGGACAGAACCTATGGCTACACCTTC. This translates into CASSTDRTYGYTF.

V usage is TRBV11-2 and J usage is TRBJ2-1; 13 nucleotides line up with TRBD2. J lost 8 bases, V lost 5 bases, and 15 bases had no gene match. Germline CDR1 and CDR2: SGHAT and FQNNGV. The CDR3 runs 18 residues. CDR3 protein: CASSLGTSGAHYSDEQFF. The CDR3 nucleotides read TGTGCCAGCAGCCTCGGGACTAGCGGGGCTCATTATAGCGATGAGCAGTTCTTC.

This chain uses TRBV28 with TRBJ2-3, with 12 bases lining up with TRBD2. V gave up 5 bases and J gave up 4 bases; unmatched junction bases: 10. The germline V gene has CDR1 MDHEN and CDR2 SYDVKM. The CDR3 length is 17 residues. In DNA form, the CDR3 reads TGTGCCAGCAGTCCCCGACTCCTAGCGGGAGGGGCAGATACGCAGTATTTT. Translating it yields CASSPRLLAGGADTQYF.

This chain joins TRBV19 and TRBJ1-2; a weak D match, TRBD1 (5 bases). Looked up from germline, CDR1 is LNHDA and CDR2 is SQIVND (reference sequence). V lost 7 bases and J lost 1, with 16 bases in between. This CDR3 spans 15 amino acids. The CDR3 bases are TGTGCCAGTACCGTGGTTTCAGGGCTTAACTATGGCTACACCTTC. Its protein product is CASTVVSGLNYGYTF.

This clone was observed a handful of times. The chain is built from TRBV19 and TRBJ1-6; 7 nucleotides line up with TRBD1. The germline V gene has CDR1 LNHDA and CDR2 SQIVND (reference sequence). Unmatched junction bases numbered 4, after V lost 7 bases and J lost 4 bases. The CDR3 consists of 14 residues. CDR3 loop: CASTTGQYNSPLHF. The CDR3 DNA reads TGTGCCAGTACCACGGGACAGTATAATTCACCCCTCCACTTT.

This chain joins TRBV4-3 and TRBJ2-5; D is unclear. V was trimmed by 0 bases and J by 1 base, leaving 6 bases between them. The CDR3 totals 14 residues. Germline V lookup: CDR1 LGHNA, CDR2 YSLEER. The CDR3 here is CASSQEISQETQYF. The CDR3 nucleotides are TGCGCCAGCAGCCAAGAAATCAGCCAAGAGACCCAGTACTTC.

This chain joins TRBV3-1 (or the pseudogene TRBV3-2) and TRBJ1-4; D is unclear. The V and J ends lost 1 base and 7 bases respectively, with 4 bases between them. The CDR3 is 12 amino acids. CDR1 LGHDT and CDR2 YNNKEL come from the germline V gene (reference sequence). The CDR3 DNA sequence: TGTGCCAGCAGCCAAGGTATTGAAAAACTGTTTTTT. The encoded protein is CASSQGIEKLFF.

This chain links TRBV18 with TRBJ2-3; possibly TRBD1 for D (6 bases). V was shortened by 0 bases and J by 4 bases, with 14 bases between the two germline ends. Germline CDR1 KGHSH, CDR2 LQKENI. CDR3 length: 16 amino acids. This chain's CDR3 is CASSPPGQGRSDTQYF. DNA of the CDR3: TGTGCCAGCTCACCACCGGGGCAGGGGCGCTCAGATACGCAGTATTTT.

The chain recombines TRBV4-2 with TRBJ1-1; 8 bases map to TRBD1. Unmatched junction bases numbered 8, after V lost 0 bases and J lost 5 bases. CDR1 is LGHNA, CDR2 YNFKEQ, per germline. This CDR3 spans 16 amino acids. CDR3 protein: CASSQEKTGVRTEAFF. Here the CDR3 DNA reads TGTGCCAGCAGCCAAGAAAAGACAGGGGTTAGGACTGAAGCTTTCTTT.

There are a few counts of this clone. The chain uses TRBV30 and TRBJ2-3; TRBD2 matches 8 bases. This CDR3 is built from 13 residues. The V gene's germline CDR1 is GTSNPN and CDR2 SVGIG (reference sequence). V was clipped by 2 bases and J by 4 bases; unmatched bases: 2. CDR3 sequence: CAWSRREADTQYF. The DNA for the CDR3 is TGTGCCTGGAGTAGGCGGGAGGCAGATACGCAGTATTTT.